The 31 T cell receptor beta chains reported below all come from one sample, sequenced in a study of shared clonotypes between healthy human individuals. Some clones are missing from TCRdb's copy, which holds only in-frame ones; the method was immunoSEQ multiplex PCR. This table holds about 2,500,000 clones, roughly nine tenths found once. The sample comprised naive CD4+ T cells sorted from blood. The subset is: CD45RA+ positively selected. The receptors here all came from a young man in good health.

The chain combines TRBV21-1 with TRBJ2-7; TRBD1, as called in the table, went unchecked against the DNA. TRBV21-1 is noted as a pseudogene. This CDR3 spans 15 amino acids. The CDR3 is CASSFRQLFSYEQYF. The CDR3, as DNA: TGTGCCAGCAGCTTCCGACAGCTCTTCTCCTACGAGCAGTACTTC.

The gene calls are TRBV10-3 and TRBJ2-7; TRBD2 might be the D (6 bases). The germline V and J ends were trimmed by 6 bases and 2 bases, with 14 bases remaining between them. Per the germline V gene, CDR1 is ENHRY and CDR2 is SYGVKD. This CDR3 comprises 14 residues. The CDR3 spells CAIRSGGEAYEQYF. The CDR3 DNA reads TGTGCCATCAGGTCCGGGGGTGAAGCCTACGAGCAGTACTTC.

The rearrangement links TRBV10-2 to TRBJ2-2; D unclear. Trimming removed 6 bases from V and 10 bases from J, with 12 bases in between. The CDR3 runs to 12 residues. CDR1 is WSHSY, CDR2 SAAADI, per germline. The CDR3, as DNA: TGCGCCAGCAGCTCGACTTTTCTGGAGCTGTTTTTT. This translates into CASSSTFLELFF.

As to this clone: The same CDR3 also results from other DNA sequences found in this sample. The rearrangement joins TRBV19 to TRBJ2-7; the D gene is possibly TRBD2 (6 bases). The CDR3 covers 14 residues. The germline CDR1 and CDR2 sequences are LNHDA and SQIVND (reference sequence). Trimming took 9 bases from V and 2 from J, leaving 17 bases between them. The CDR3 loop reads CASSPEGGPYEQYF. DNA for the CDR3: TGTGCCAGCTCACCGGAGGGAGGACCCTACGAGCAGTACTTC.

This clone appeared a few times. CDR3 loop: CASSKTGVNTEAFF. The CDR3, as DNA: TGTGCCAGCAGTAAGACAGGGGTGAACACTGAAGCTTTCTTT. The chain joins TRBV2 to TRBJ1-1, with 8 bases that match TRBD1. With V trimmed by 5 bases and J by 0 bases, 2 bases remained unmatched. The CDR3 loop spans 14 amino acids. Germline V gene lookup returns CDR1 SNHLY and CDR2 FYNNEI. Complete variable domain (other parts from reference TRBV2 and TRBJ1-1): EPEVTQTPSHQVTQMGQEVILRCVPISNHLYFYWYRQILGQKVEFLVSFYNNEISEKSEIFDDQFSVERPDGSNFTLKIRSTKLEDSAMYFCASSKTGVNTEAFFGQGTRLTVV.

DNA of the CDR3: TGTGCCAGCTTAGAGCGGGATTCCTACGAGCAGTACTTC. This sequence encodes CASLERDSYEQYF. The chain employs TRBV6-6 and TRBJ2-7; TRBD2 agrees at 7 bases. With V trimmed by 8 bases and J by 1 base, 5 bases remained unmatched. This CDR3 has 13 amino acids. Germline CDR1 MNHNY, CDR2 SVGAGI (reference sequence).

V usage is TRBV30 and J usage is TRBJ2-1; 7 bases line up with TRBD2. With 3 bases clipped from V and 9 bases from J, the junction kept 8 bases outside the gene matches. The V gene's germline CDR1 is GTSNPN and CDR2 SVGIG (reference sequence). This CDR3 is 13 amino acids long. This chain's CDR3 is CAWRGPGRGEQFF. Written as DNA, the CDR3 is TGTGCCTGGAGGGGTCCAGGGAGGGGTGAGCAGTTCTTC.

This chain connects TRBV6-5 to TRBJ2-1; 9 bases match TRBD2. This CDR3 has 15 amino acids. The V gene's germline CDR1 is MNHEY and CDR2 SVGAGI. V was pared by 7 bases and J by 2 bases, with 6 bases of the junction left unmatched. CDR3 loop: CASKISGGTYNEQFF. CDR3 nucleotide sequence: TGTGCCAGCAAGATTAGCGGGGGAACCTACAATGAGCAGTTCTTC.

The rearrangement uses TRBV15 and TRBJ1-5; D may be TRBD1 (5 bases). Per the germline V gene, CDR1 is LNHNV and CDR2 is YYDKDF (reference sequence). With 0 bases removed from V and 2 bases from J, the gap between germline ends came to 11 bases. There are 16 residues in the CDR3. As DNA, the CDR3 is TGTGCCACCAGCAGAGATCGGGACGCAGGCAATCAGCCCCAGCATTTT. Translation gives CATSRDRDAGNQPQHF.

V gene TRBV2 combines with J gene TRBJ2-7; TRBD2 aligns across 16 bases. V lost 5 bases and J lost 4; bases outside the gene matches: 14. The CDR3 totals 19 residues. CDR1 and CDR2 from the germline V gene are SNHLY and FYNNEI. In DNA, the CDR3 is TGTGCCAGCAGTCCCGAGGGGACTAGCGGGGGGGTGAGCTTGTACGAGCAGTACTTC. Amino acid sequence: CASSPEGTSGGVSLYEQYF.

The DNA for the CDR3 is TGTGCCAGCAGCCGGGACACTCTTAATTCACCCCTCCACTTT. This codes for CASSRDTLNSPLHF. The chain is built from TRBV6-5 and TRBJ1-6; possible D gene TRBD1, 6 bases. The CDR3 is 14 residues long. Trimming stripped 6 bases from V and 6 bases from J, with 12 bases between. Germline values: CDR1 MNHEY, CDR2 SVGAGI.

The rearrangement uses TRBV28 and TRBJ2-1; D unclear. This CDR3 is 12 amino acids long. Trimming removed 3 bases at V and 3 bases at J, with 3 bases between. The V gene's germline CDR1 is MDHEN and CDR2 SYDVKM. The CDR3 DNA reads TGTGCCAGCAGTTTCCTCTACAATGAGCAGTTCTTC. Translation gives CASSFLYNEQFF.

The J gene is TRBJ1-2, the V gene TRBV15; 9 nucleotides align to TRBD1. Germline V gene sequence: CDR1 LNHNV, CDR2 YYDKDF (reference sequence). V shed 3 bases and J 4 bases; nucleotides not matched to a gene: 6. The CDR3 sequence is 15 residues long. CDR3 residues: CATSRGTGQGYGYTF. Here the CDR3 DNA reads TGTGCCACCAGCAGGGGTACGGGACAGGGCTATGGCTACACCTTC.

J is TRBJ2-2 and V is TRBV7-6; no clear D gene. The CDR3 length is 14 residues. Trimming pared 0 bases from V and 7 bases from J, leaving 9 bases between. The germline V gene has CDR1 SGHVS and CDR2 FNYEAQ. CDR3 sequence (DNA): TGTGCCAGCAGCTTAGCCAGGTTAAGCGGGGAGCTGTTTTTT. This encodes CASSLARLSGELFF.

This chain links TRBV9 with TRBJ2-7, with TRBD2 identical over 14 bases. CDR1 and CDR2 (germline): SGDLS, YYNGEE. The CDR3 contains 20 residues. The V segment lost 0 bases and the J segment 0 bases; nucleotides outside the gene matches: 11. The CDR3 DNA sequence: TGTGCCAGCAGCGTAGACCCCGTGGGACTAGCGGGAGCGAGCTCCTACGAGCAGTACTTC. It is translated as CASSVDPVGLAGASSYEQYF.

The V and J genes are TRBV10-3 and TRBJ1-6; maybe TRBD1 (5 bases). The CDR3 contains 15 residues. Germline lookup yields CDR1 ENHRY and CDR2 SYGVKD. The ends were cut back, 3 bases at V and 6 bases at J, with 12 bases in the middle. The CDR3 loop is CAISESGFSNSPLHF. CDR3 nucleotides: TGTGCCATCAGTGAATCAGGGTTCAGTAATTCACCCCTCCACTTT.

The V gene is TRBV2, the J gene TRBJ2-2, with a tentative D call TRBD2 (6 bases). V was pared by 7 bases and J by 1 base, with 10 bases between. Germline V CDR1 and CDR2: SNHLY, FYNNEI. This CDR3 contains 14 residues. CDR3 amino acids: CASIRGGNTGELFF. CDR3 sequence (DNA): TGTGCCAGCATCCGGGGAGGGAACACCGGGGAGCTGTTTTTT.

V gene TRBV5-1 combines with J gene TRBJ2-5, with TRBD2 matching over 9 bases. With 4 bases clipped from V and 1 base from J, the junction kept 5 bases outside the gene matches. The CDR3 totals 15 residues. Germline V gives CDR1 SGHRS, CDR2 YFSETQ. The DNA for the CDR3 is TGCGCCAGCAGCCCGGCTAGCGGGGCCCAAGAGACCCAGTACTTC. It translates to CASSPASGAQETQYF. Based on the CDR3 plus reference TRBV5-1 and TRBJ2-5, the full variable domain is KAGVTQTPRYLIKTRGQQVTLSCSPISGHRSVSWYQQTPGQGLQFLFEYFSETQRNKGNFPGRFSGRQFSNSRSEMNVSTLELGDSALYLCASSPASGAQETQYFGPGTRLLVL.

This clone was recorded a few times. V gene TRBV2 combines with J gene TRBJ2-2; D unresolved. V was clipped by 11 bases and J by 0 bases, with 7 bases between them. The CDR3 extends over 12 amino acids. Germline values: CDR1 SNHLY, CDR2 FYNNEI. The CDR3 loop is CASTPNTGELFF. The CDR3 bases are TGTGCCTCGACACCGAACACCGGGGAGCTGTTTTTT.

V gene TRBV7-9 combines with J gene TRBJ2-2; D gene ambiguous. CDR3 size: 16 residues. The germline V gene has CDR1 SEHNR and CDR2 FQNEAQ (reference sequence). V lost 2 bases, J lost 4 bases, and 14 bases lay in between. CDR3 residues: CASSLTTGQSTGELFF. CDR3 nucleotides: TGTGCCAGCAGCTTAACCACGGGCCAGAGCACCGGGGAGCTGTTTTTT.

The V call is TRBV28, the J call TRBJ2-7, with D possibly being TRBD1 (5 bases). CDR1 and CDR2 from the germline V gene are MDHEN and SYDVKM. The length of the CDR3 is 13 residues. V lost 7 bases and J 3 bases, leaving 13 bases between the germline ends. CDR3: CASTQGWDYEQYF. Here the CDR3 DNA reads TGTGCCAGCACTCAGGGTTGGGACTACGAGCAGTACTTC.

The chain couples TRBV5-1 to TRBJ2-7; weak D call: TRBD2 (5 bases). This CDR3 contains 15 residues. V lost 0 bases to trimming and J lost 2 bases, with 12 bases between them. CDR1 and CDR2 (germline): SGHRS, YFSETQ. CDR3 nucleotides: TGCGCCAGCAGCTTGGTGGCTAGCAGGCCCTACGAGCAGTACTTC. Protein sequence: CASSLVASRPYEQYF.

The chain recombines TRBV7-2 with TRBJ1-2, with 9 bases that match TRBD1. This CDR3 has 13 amino acids. CDR1 and CDR2 (germline): SGHTA, FQGNSA. The J segment lost 7 bases and the V segment lost 5 bases, leaving 5 bases of the junction unmatched. CDR3: CASSTGQGTGYTF. Written as DNA, the CDR3 is TGTGCCAGCAGCACCGGACAGGGGACTGGCTACACCTTC.

This chain joins TRBV18 and TRBJ2-3; 10 positions match TRBD2. V lost 4 bases, J lost 3 bases, and 7 bases stayed unmatched. This CDR3 spans 16 amino acids. The germline gives CDR1 KGHSH, CDR2 LQKENI. As DNA, the CDR3 is TGTGCCAGCTCACGCAGACTAGCGGGTAGTACAGATACGCAGTATTTT. Translated: CASSRRLAGSTDTQYF.

This sequence joins TRBV2 and TRBJ1-4, with a tentative D call TRBD1 (5 bases). The CDR3 spans 17 residues. V was shortened by 3 bases and J by 4 bases, with 18 bases between the two germline ends. The germline V gene encodes CDR1 SNHLY and CDR2 FYNNEI. CDR3 region: CASSDEKEDTYNEKLFF. The CDR3 DNA reads as TGTGCCAGCAGTGATGAGAAGGAGGACACTTATAATGAAAAACTGTTTTTT. Complete variable domain (other parts from reference TRBV2 and TRBJ1-4): EPEVTQTPSHQVTQMGQEVILRCVPISNHLYFYWYRQILGQKVEFLVSFYNNEISEKSEIFDDQFSVERPDGSNFTLKIRSTKLEDSAMYFCASSDEKEDTYNEKLFFGSGTQLSVL.

The chain recombines TRBV28 with TRBJ1-5; D is perhaps TRBD1 (6 bases). Trimming removed 6 bases from V and 5 bases from J, with 23 bases in between. This CDR3 has 17 residues. Germline CDR1 MDHEN, CDR2 SYDVKM. CDR3 in amino acids: CASRLGGQRRGYQPQHF. The CDR3 DNA reads as TGTGCCAGCAGATTAGGGGGACAAAGGAGGGGATATCAGCCCCAGCATTTT. The full variable domain, completed using reference TRBV28 and TRBJ1-5, is DVKVTQSSRYLVKRTGEKVFLECVQDMDHENMFWYRQDPGLGLRLIYFSYDVKMKEKGDIPEGYSVSREKKERFSLILESASTNQTSMYLCASRLGGQRRGYQPQHFGDGTRLSIL.

The V gene is TRBV7-9, the J gene TRBJ2-3, with a tentative D call TRBD2 (6 bases). Deletions cut 2 bases from V and 6 bases from J, with 12 bases between. The CDR3 has 14 residues. From germline, CDR1 is SEHNR and CDR2 FQNEAQ (reference sequence). CDR3 loop: CASSLTGVSDTQYF. The CDR3 DNA reads TGTGCCAGCAGCTTAACGGGGGTTTCTGATACGCAGTATTTT.

This chain links TRBV5-6 with TRBJ2-7; 15 positions match TRBD2. Germline V lookup: CDR1 SGHDT, CDR2 YYEEEE. V lost 4 bases to trimming and J lost 2 bases; unmatched junction nucleotides: 7. This CDR3 is 17 amino acids long. CDR3 loop: CASSKGLAGGPAYEQYF. CDR3 nucleotide sequence: TGTGCCAGCAGCAAAGGACTAGCGGGGGGGCCGGCCTACGAGCAGTACTTC.

This chain uses TRBV18 with TRBJ2-7; D remains unclear. Germline V gene data show CDR1 as KGHSH and CDR2 as LQKENI. The CDR3 covers 15 residues. Deletions cut 3 bases from V and 3 bases from J, with 15 bases between. The CDR3 DNA sequence: TGTGCCAGCTCACCGTCTACAGTTCCGAGCTACGAGCAGTACTTC. Protein sequence: CASSPSTVPSYEQYF. Full variable domain (missing parts from reference TRBV18 and TRBJ2-7): NAGVMQNPRHLVRRRGQEARLRCSPMKGHSHVYWYRQLPEEGLKFMVYLQKENIIDESGMPKERFSAEFPKEGPSILRIQQVVRGDSAAYFCASSPSTVPSYEQYFGPGTRLTVT.

The rearrangement joins TRBV11-2 to TRBJ1-5, with TRBD1 matching over 9 bases. The germline gives CDR1 SGHAT, CDR2 FQNNGV. The V gene end was trimmed by 6 bases and the J gene end by 6 bases; junction bases not matched to a gene: 6. The CDR3 consists of 14 residues. The CDR3 here is CASRPGQGGQPQHF. CDR3 bases: TGTGCCAGCAGACCGGGACAGGGCGGTCAGCCCCAGCATTTT.

This chain uses TRBV7-2 with TRBJ1-1; D gene unclear. Germline CDR1 and CDR2: SGHTA and FQGNSA. V was cut by 0 bases and J by 7 bases, with 9 bases left in between. The CDR3 sequence is 13 residues long. CDR3 nucleotides: TGTGCCAGCAGCTTAGCGTGGCGGAATGAAGCTTTCTTT. As protein: CASSLAWRNEAFF. The full variable domain, completed using reference TRBV7-2 and TRBJ1-1, is GAGVSQSPSNKVTEKGKDVELRCDPISGHTALYWYRQSLGQGLEFLIYFQGNSAPDKSGLPSDRFSAERTGGSVSTLTIQRTQQEDSAVYLCASSLAWRNEAFFGQGTRLTVV.